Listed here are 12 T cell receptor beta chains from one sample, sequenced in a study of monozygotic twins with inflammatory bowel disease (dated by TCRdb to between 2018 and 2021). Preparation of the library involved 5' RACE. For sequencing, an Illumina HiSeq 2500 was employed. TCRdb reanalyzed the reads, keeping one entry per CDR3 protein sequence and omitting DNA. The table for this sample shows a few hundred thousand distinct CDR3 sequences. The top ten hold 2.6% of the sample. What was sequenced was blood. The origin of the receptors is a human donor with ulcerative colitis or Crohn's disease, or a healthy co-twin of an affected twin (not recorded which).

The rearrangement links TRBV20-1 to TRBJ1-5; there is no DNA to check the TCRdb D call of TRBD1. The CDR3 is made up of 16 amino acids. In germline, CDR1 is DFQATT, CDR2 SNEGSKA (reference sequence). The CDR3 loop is CSATDPTVASNQPQHF.

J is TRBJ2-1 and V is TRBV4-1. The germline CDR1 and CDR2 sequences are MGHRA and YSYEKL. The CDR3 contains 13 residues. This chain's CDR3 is CASSPQHYNEQFF.

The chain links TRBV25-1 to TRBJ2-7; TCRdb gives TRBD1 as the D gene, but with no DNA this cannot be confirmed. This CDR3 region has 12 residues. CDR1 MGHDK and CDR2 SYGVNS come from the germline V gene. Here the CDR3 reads CASETGVREQYF.

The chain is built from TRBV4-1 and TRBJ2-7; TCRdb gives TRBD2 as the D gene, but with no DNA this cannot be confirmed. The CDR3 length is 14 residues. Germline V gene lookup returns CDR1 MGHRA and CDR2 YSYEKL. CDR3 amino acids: CASSQDEWRYEQYF.

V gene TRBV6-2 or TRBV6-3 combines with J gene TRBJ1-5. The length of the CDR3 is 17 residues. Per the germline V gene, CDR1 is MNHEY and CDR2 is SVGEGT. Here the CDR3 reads CASSRYTRDPRDQPQHF.

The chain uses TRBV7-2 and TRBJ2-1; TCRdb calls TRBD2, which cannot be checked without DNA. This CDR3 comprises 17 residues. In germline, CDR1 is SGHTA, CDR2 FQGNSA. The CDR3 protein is CASSFRRGGYRNNEQFF. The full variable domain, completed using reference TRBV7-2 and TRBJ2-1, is GAGVSQSPSNKVTEKGKDVELRCDPISGHTALYWYRQSLGQGLEFLIYFQGNSAPDKSGLPSDRFSAERTGGSVSTLTIQRTQQEDSAVYLCASSFRRGGYRNNEQFFGPGTRLTVL.

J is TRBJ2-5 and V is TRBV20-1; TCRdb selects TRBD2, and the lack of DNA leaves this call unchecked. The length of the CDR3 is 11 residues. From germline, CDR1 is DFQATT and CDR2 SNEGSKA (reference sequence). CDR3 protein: CSATGEGDQYF.

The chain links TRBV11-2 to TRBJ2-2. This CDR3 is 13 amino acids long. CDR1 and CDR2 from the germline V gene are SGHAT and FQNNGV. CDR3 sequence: CASSPTNTGELFF.

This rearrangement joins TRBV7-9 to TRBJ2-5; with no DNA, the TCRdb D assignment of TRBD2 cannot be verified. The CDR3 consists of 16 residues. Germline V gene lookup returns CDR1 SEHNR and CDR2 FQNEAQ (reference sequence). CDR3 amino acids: CASSLAGGPSEKTQYF.

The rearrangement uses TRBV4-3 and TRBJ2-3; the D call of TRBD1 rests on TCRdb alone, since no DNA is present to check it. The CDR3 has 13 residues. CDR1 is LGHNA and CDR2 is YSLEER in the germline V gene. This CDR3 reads CASSPTGGYTQYF.

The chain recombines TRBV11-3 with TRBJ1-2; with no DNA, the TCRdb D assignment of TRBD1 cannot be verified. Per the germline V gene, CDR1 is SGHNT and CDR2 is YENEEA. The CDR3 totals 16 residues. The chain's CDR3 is CASSLDSPGRNYGYTF.

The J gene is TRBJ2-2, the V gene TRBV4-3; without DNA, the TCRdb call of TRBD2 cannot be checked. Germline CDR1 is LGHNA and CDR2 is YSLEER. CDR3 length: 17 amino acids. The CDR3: CASSQAAGGPDTGELFF.